This TCR beta chain is drawn from a study of Graves' ophthalmopathy and Graves' hyperthyroidism. About the research overall: Upon initial diagnosis and before any treatment, peripheral blood was collected.

Trimming left V 2 bases short and J 5 bases short, with 12 bases between. The germline V gene has CDR1 SQVTM and CDR2 ANQGSEA. The CDR3 has 13 residues. This clonotype was recorded many times. Amplification of TCR beta CDR3 regions used RNA transcripts. Amplification began with first-round RT-PCR using HTBI primers, then second-round multiplex PCR was performed. Each CDR3 protein gets one entry after TCRdb re-called the multiplex PCR reads with MiXCR. This sample has about 390,000 distinct CDR3 sequences; approximately 15% occur once, and the top ten carry about 7%. Patients newly diagnosed with hyperthyroidism, under 2 months' duration, were aged 18 to 65, the study reports. If patients had other autoimmune diseases, uncontrolled infections, pregnancy or lactation, they were excluded. A volume of 8.5 to 10 ml of fresh peripheral blood supplied the PBMCs.

What was sequenced was peripheral blood. The rearrangement joins TRBV29-1 to TRBJ1-2; a possible D gene is TRBD1 (6 bases). This clonotype was sampled from a woman under 30 with stable Graves' hyperthyroidism. The CDR3 region is CSVEQQGSYGYTF. For the CDR3, the DNA is TGCAGCGTTGAACAGCAGGGGTCATATGGCTACACCTTC.